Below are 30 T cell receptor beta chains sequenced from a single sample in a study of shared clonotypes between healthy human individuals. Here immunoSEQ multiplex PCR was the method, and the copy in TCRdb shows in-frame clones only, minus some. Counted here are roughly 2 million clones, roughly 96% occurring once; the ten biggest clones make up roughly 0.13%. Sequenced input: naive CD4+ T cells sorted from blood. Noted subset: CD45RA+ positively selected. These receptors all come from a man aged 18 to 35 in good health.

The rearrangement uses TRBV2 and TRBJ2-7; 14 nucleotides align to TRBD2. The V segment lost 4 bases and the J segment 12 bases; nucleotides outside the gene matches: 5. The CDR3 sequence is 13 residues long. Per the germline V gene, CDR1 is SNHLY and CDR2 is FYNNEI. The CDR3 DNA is TGTGCCAGCAGTGTGGGACTAGCGGGAGCGCTGTACTTC. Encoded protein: CASSVGLAGALYF.

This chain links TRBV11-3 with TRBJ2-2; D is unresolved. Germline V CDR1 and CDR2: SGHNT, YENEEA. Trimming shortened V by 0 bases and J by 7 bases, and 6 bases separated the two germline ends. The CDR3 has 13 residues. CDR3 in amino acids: CASSLDNGGELFF. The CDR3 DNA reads TGTGCCAGCAGCTTAGATAACGGCGGGGAGCTGTTTTTT.

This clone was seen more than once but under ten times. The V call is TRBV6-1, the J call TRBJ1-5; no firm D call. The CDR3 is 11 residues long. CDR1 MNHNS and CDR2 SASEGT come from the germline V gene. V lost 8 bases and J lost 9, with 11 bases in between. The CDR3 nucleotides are TGTGCCAGCGGCCAAGATCGGCCCCAGCATTTT. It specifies CASGQDRPQHF.

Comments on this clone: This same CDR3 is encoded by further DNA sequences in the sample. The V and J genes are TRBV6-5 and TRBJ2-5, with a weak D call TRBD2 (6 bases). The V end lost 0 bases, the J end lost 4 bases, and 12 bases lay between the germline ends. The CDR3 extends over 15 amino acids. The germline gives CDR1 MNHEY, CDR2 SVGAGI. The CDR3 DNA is TGTGCCAGCAGTTACTCTCCTTTGGAGGGAGAGACCCAGTACTTC. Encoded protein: CASSYSPLEGETQYF.

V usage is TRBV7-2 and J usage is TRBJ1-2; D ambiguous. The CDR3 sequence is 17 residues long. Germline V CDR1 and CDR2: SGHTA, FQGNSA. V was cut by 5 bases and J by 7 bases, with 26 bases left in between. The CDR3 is CASSPGNSQEGGSGYTF. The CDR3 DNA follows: TGTGCCAGCAGCCCTGGTAACAGTCAGGAGGGAGGGTCTGGCTACACCTTC.

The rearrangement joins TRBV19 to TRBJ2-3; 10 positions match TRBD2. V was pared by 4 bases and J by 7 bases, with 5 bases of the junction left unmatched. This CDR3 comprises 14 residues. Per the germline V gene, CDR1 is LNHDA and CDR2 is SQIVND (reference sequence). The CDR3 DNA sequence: TGTGCCAGTAGTACGGGACTAGCGCCTAATACGCAGTATTTT. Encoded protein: CASSTGLAPNTQYF.

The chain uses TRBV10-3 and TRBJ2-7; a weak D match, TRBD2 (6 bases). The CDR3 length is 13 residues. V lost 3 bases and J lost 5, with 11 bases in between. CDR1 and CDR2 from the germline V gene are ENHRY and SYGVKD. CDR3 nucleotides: TGTGCCATCAGTGATATGGGAGGAGACGAGCAGTACTTC. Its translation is CAISDMGGDEQYF.

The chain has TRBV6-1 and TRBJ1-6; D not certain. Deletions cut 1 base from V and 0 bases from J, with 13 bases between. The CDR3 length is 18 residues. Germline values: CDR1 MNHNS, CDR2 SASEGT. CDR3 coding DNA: TGTGCCAGCAGTGAAGTTGTTAGGGAGAGCTCCTATAATTCACCCCTCCACTTT. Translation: CASSEVVRESSYNSPLHF.

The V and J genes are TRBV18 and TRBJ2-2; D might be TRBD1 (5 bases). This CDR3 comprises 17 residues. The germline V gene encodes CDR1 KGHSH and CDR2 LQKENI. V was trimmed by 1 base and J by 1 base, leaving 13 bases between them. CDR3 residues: CASSPLSGHLNTGELFF. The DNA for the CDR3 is TGTGCCAGCTCACCACTTTCCGGACACCTGAACACCGGGGAGCTGTTTTTT.

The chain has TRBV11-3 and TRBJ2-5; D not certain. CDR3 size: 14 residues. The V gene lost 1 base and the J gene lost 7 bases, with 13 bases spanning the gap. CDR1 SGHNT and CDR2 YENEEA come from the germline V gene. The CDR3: CASSLGAASGTQYF. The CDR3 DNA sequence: TGTGCCAGCAGCTTAGGGGCAGCCTCGGGGACCCAGTACTTC.

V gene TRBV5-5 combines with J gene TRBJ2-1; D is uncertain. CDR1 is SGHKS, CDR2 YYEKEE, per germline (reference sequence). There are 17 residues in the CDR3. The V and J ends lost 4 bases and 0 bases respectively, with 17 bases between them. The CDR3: CASSPYSGWGSYNEQFF. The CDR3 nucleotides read TGTGCCAGCAGCCCCTACTCGGGCTGGGGCTCCTACAATGAGCAGTTCTTC.

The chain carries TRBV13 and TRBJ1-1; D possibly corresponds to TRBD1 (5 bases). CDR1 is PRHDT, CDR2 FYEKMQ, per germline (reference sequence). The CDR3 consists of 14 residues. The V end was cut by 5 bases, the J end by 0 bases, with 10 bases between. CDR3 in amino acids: CASSRQRLNTEAFF. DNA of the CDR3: TGTGCCAGCAGCAGACAGAGACTGAACACTGAAGCTTTCTTT.

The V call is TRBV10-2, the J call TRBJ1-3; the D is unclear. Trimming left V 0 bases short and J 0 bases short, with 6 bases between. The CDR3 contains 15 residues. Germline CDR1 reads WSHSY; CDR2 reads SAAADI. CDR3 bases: TGCGCCAGCAGTGAGTCGGGAGGCTCTGGAAACACCATATATTTT. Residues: CASSESGGSGNTIYF.

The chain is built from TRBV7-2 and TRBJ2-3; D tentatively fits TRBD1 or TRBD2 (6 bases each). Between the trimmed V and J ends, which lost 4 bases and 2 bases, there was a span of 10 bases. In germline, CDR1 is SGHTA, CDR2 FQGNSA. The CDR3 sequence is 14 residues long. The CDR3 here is CASSSSGATDTQYF. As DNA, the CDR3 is TGTGCCAGCAGCTCCTCGGGGGCCACAGATACGCAGTATTTT.

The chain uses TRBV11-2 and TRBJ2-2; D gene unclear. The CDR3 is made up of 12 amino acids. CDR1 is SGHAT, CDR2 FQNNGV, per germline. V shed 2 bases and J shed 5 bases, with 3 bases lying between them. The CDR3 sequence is CASSLSTGELFF. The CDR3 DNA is TGTGCCAGCAGCTTAAGTACCGGGGAGCTGTTTTTT.

CDR3 DNA sequence: TGCGCCAGCAGCCCAGACAGGCGGAGTAGCACTGAAGCTTTCTTT. Translating it yields CASSPDRRSSTEAFF. The rearrangement joins TRBV5-1 to TRBJ1-1, with a tentative D call TRBD1 (6 bases). CDR1 is SGHRS, CDR2 YFSETQ, per germline. CDR3 size: 15 residues. V lost 4 bases to trimming and J lost 4 bases, with 17 bases between them. Based on the CDR3 plus reference TRBV5-1 and TRBJ1-1, the full variable domain is KAGVTQTPRYLIKTRGQQVTLSCSPISGHRSVSWYQQTPGQGLQFLFEYFSETQRNKGNFPGRFSGRQFSNSRSEMNVSTLELGDSALYLCASSPDRRSSTEAFFGQGTRLTVV.

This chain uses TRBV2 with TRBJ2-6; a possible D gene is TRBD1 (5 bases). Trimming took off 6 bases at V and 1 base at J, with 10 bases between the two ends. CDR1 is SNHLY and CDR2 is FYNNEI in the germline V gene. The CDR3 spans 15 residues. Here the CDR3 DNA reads TGTGCCAGCAGGCAGGGCCGTTCTGGGGCCAACGTCCTGACTTTC. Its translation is CASRQGRSGANVLTF. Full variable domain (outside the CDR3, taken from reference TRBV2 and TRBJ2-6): EPEVTQTPSHQVTQMGQEVILRCVPISNHLYFYWYRQILGQKVEFLVSFYNNEISEKSEIFDDQFSVERPDGSNFTLKIRSTKLEDSAMYFCASRQGRSGANVLTFGAGSRLTVL.

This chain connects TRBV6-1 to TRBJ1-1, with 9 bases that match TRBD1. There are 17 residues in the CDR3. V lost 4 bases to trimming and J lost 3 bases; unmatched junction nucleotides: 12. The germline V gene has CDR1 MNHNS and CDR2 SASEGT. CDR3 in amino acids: CASSARTGALGDTEAFF. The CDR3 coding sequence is TGTGCCAGCAGTGCTCGGACAGGGGCCCTCGGGGACACTGAAGCTTTCTTT.

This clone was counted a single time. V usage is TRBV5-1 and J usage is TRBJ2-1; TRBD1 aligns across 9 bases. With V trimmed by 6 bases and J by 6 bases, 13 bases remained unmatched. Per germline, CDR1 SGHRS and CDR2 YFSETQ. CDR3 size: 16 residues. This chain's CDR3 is CASTTTGTGMINEQFF. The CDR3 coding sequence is TGCGCCAGCACCACGACCGGGACAGGGATGATCAATGAGCAGTTCTTC.

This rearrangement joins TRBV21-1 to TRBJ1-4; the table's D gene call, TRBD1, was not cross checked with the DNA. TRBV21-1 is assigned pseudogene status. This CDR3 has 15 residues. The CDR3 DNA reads TGTGCCAGCAGCACTCCCCGACAGTGGAGAGAAAAACTGTTTTTT. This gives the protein CASSTPRQWREKLFF.

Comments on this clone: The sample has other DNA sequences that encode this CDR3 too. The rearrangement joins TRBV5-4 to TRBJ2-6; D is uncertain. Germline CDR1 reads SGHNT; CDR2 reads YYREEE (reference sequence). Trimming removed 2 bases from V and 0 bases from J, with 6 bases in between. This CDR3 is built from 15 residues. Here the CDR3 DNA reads TGTGCCAGCAGCTTAGGGTCCTCTGGGGCCAACGTCCTGACTTTC. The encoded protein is CASSLGSSGANVLTF. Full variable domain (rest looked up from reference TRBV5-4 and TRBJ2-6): ETGVTQSPTHLIKTRGQQVTLRCSSQSGHNTVSWYQQALGQGPQFIFQYYREEENGRGNFPPRFSGLQFPNYSSELNVNALELDDSALYLCASSLGSSGANVLTFGAGSRLTVL.

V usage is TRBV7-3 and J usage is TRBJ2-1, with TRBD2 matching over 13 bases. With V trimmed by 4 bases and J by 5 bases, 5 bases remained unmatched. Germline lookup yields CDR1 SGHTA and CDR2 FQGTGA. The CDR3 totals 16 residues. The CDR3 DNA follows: TGTGCCAGCAGCTCGGGACTAGCGGGGAGACACAATGAGCAGTTCTTC. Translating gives CASSSGLAGRHNEQFF.

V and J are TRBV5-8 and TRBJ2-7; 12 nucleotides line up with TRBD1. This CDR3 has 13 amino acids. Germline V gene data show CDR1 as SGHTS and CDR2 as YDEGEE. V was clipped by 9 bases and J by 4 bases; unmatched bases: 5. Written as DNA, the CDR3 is TGTGCCATACCGGGACAGGGGGCTTACGAGCAGTACTTC. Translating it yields CAIPGQGAYEQYF.

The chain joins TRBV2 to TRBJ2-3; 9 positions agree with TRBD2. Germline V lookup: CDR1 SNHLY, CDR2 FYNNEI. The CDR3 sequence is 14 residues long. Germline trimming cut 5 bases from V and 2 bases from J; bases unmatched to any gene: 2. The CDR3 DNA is TGTGCCAGCAGTCGACTAGCGGACACAGATACGCAGTATTTT. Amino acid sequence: CASSRLADTDTQYF.

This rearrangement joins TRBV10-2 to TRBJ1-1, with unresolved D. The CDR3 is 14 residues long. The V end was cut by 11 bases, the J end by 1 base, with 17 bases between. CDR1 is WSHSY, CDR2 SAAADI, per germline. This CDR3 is CASTEYAGNTEAFF. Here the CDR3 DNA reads TGCGCCTCCACGGAATACGCTGGGAACACTGAAGCTTTCTTT.

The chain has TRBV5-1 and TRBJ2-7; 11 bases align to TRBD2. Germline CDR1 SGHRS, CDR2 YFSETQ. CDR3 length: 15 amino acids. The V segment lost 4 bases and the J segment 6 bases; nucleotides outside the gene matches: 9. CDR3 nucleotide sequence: TGCGCCAGCAGCCCGTCTAGCGGGAGGTCACGCGAGCAGTACTTC. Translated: CASSPSSGRSREQYF.

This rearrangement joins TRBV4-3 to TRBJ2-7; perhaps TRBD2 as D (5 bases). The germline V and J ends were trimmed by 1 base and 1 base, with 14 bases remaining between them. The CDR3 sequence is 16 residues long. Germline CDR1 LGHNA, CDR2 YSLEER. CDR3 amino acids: CASSQGSAGDSYEQYF. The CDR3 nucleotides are TGCGCCAGCAGCCAAGGGTCGGCCGGGGATTCCTACGAGCAGTACTTC.

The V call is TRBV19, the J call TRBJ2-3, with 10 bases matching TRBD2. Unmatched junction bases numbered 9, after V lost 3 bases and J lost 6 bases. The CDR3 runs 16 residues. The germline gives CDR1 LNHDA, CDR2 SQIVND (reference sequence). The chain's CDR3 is CASSIRGLAASDTQYF. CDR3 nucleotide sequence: TGTGCCAGTAGTATCCGTGGACTAGCGGCCTCGGATACGCAGTATTTT.

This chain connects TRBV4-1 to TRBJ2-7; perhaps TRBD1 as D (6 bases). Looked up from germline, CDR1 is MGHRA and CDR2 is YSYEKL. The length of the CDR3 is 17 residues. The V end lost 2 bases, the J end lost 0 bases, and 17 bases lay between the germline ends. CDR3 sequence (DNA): TGCGCCAGCAGCCAAAACCGGGACACGGTGATCTCCTACGAGCAGTACTTC. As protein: CASSQNRDTVISYEQYF.

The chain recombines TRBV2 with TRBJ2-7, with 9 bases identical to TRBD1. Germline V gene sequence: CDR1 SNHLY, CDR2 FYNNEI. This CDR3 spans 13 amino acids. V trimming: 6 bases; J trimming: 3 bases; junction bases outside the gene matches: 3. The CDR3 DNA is TGTGCCAGCAGAGAGACAGGGGGCTACGAGCAGTACTTC. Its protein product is CASRETGGYEQYF.